This T cell receptor beta chain derives from a study of blood T cell repertoires in COVID-19. Study-level background: Donors in the United States, Italy and Spain gave samples during acute or convalescent COVID-19. The analysed material was cDNA or gDNA that came from T cells, B-cell-depleted T cells, or PBMCs.

Germline loops: CDR1 PRHDT, CDR2 FYEKMQ (reference sequence). The junction had 4 bases not matched to a gene; V was cut back by 5 bases and J by 6 bases. This CDR3 is 15 amino acids long. In the source study's methods: Amplification with reference gene primers provided the estimates of nucleated cell counts. Generated by immunoSEQ multiplex PCR, the TCRdb table keeps only in-frame clones and is missing some. The DNA was the basis for D and trimming; V, J and clone size are from that table. The sample carries 230,000 or so clones, about 79% recorded once. The TCR was taken from a woman aged 40 to 55 who had recovered from COVID-19. The sample was peripheral blood. The chain combines TRBV13 with TRBJ2-3; 14 nucleotides agree with TRBD2. This chain's CDR3 is CASSPGTSGGDTQYF. DNA of the CDR3: TGTGCCAGCAGCCCCGGGACTAGCGGGGGCGATACGCAGTATTTT.